This TCR beta chain originates from a study of blood T cell repertoires in COVID-19. Study summary: COVID-19 samples, acute and convalescent, were from the United States, Italy and Spain.

There are 15 residues in the CDR3. Germline V CDR1 and CDR2: MDHEN, SYDVKM. V was pared by 6 bases and J by 0 bases, with 11 bases between. Methods used by the authors: For nucleated cells, counts were estimated from reference gene primer amplification. Sequenced by immunoSEQ multiplex PCR; TCRdb stores in-frame clones only, minus some. The DNA gave D and trimming, while V, J and clone size come from that table. The sample consists of approximately 260,000 clones, around 84% of them appearing once. This clone was seen once. This rearrangement joins TRBV28 to TRBJ2-2; tentative D call: TRBD2 (6 bases). The sample comprised PBMCs or T cells enriched from blood (not recorded which). The TCR originated in a man younger than 40 with acute COVID-19. CDR3 DNA: TGTGCCAGCAGACCGGGACTTTCGAACACCGGGGAGCTGTTTTTT. Translation gives CASRPGLSNTGELFF.